The rows below give T cell receptor beta chains drawn from one sample of a study of shared clonotypes between healthy human individuals. Sequencing was performed with immunoSEQ multiplex PCR; in TCRdb, only in-frame clones are kept and a portion is missing. The sample carries about 600,000 clones, around 95% recorded once. The sample consisted of naive CD8+ T cells sorted from blood. The receptors come from a woman in her twenties or thirties in good health. Each CDR3 is given with its conserved first and last residue. Fields, in order: CDR3 length, V gene, D gene, J gene, clone size, CDR3 DNA, CDR3 protein. A D gene is named only where the DNA matches it firmly. Rows may omit the clone size; those that give it use once, few, many or a size class.

>13|TRBV7-3|-|TRBJ2-3|-
TGTGCCAGCAGCTTAATAAGCACAGATACGCAGTATTTT
CASSLISTDTQYF
>15|TRBV7-9|TRBD1|TRBJ1-2|-
TGTGCCAGCAGCTTGGTGACAGGGGGGGACTATGGCTACACCTTC
CASSLVTGGDYGYTF
>14|TRBV5-4|-|TRBJ1-2|once
TGTGCCAGCAGCTTGGGTTCAAATAACTATGGCTACACCTTC
CASSLGSNNYGYTF
>13|TRBV11-3|-|TRBJ2-7|-
TGTGCCAGCAGCTTAGGGCAGTCCTACGAGCAGTACTTC
CASSLGQSYEQYF
>15|TRBV14|TRBD1|TRBJ2-3|-
TGTGCCAGCAGCCGAGGGACAGCTAGCACAGATACGCAGTATTTT
CASSRGTASTDTQYF
>15|TRBV11-2|-|TRBJ2-3|-
TGTGCCAGCAGCCTCCTCGGAGGAGACACAGATACGCAGTATTTT
CASSLLGGDTDTQYF
>14|TRBV13|-|TRBJ2-4|-
TGTGCCAGCAGCTCCCGACTAGCCAAAAACATTCAGTACTTC
CASSSRLAKNIQYF
>14|TRBV9|-|TRBJ2-1|-
TGTGCCAGCAGCTTGGGACTCGAGAAGAGTGAGCAGTTCTTC
CASSLGLEKSEQFF
>15|TRBV19|TRBD2|TRBJ2-7|-
TGTGCCAGTAGTATACTAGCGGGAGTGATCTACGAGCAGTACTTC
CASSILAGVIYEQYF
>13|TRBV6-1|-|TRBJ2-5|few
TGTGCCAGCAGAACGGAACCCAGGGAGACCCAGTACTTC
CASRTEPRETQYF